These T cell receptor beta chains were read from a single sample in a study of cytomegalovirus exposure and HLA in healthy donors. This table comes from immunoSEQ multiplex PCR, and its TCRdb copy is limited to in-frame clones, with some not included. The profile shows 150,000 or so clones, just over 70% of them singletons. Sequenced: PBMCs. The receptors here all came from a human donor in good health. CDR3s include the opening cysteine and the closing phenylalanine or tryptophan. Fields, in order: J gene, V gene, CDR3 protein.

>TRBJ1-2|TRBV2
CATSGTGDTNYGYTF
>TRBJ2-5|TRBV9
CASSVGDWEGAQYF
>TRBJ2-2|TRBV5-4
CASSLQGKNTGELFF
>TRBJ1-1|TRBV19
CASSIWGPLNTEAFF
>TRBJ1-5|TRBV6-1
CASSATGQGSQPQHF
>TRBJ1-2|TRBV7-9
CASSGTGNNYGYTF
>TRBJ1-1|TRBV29-1
CSGQGGGTVGAFF
>TRBJ2-6|TRBV12-5
CASGAPGWGANVLTF
>TRBJ1-2|TRBV2
CASTPGSYGYTF
>TRBJ1-1|TRBV6-5
CASSLVGGEAEAFF
>TRBJ2-1|TRBV5-6
CASSLGRNAPREQFF
>TRBJ1-4|TRBV7-9
CASSLGGRKLFF
>TRBJ2-6|TRBV29-1
CSVEDSWGPGANVLTF
>TRBJ2-7|TRBV5-6
CASRPGIPAYEQYF
>TRBJ1-5|TRBV18
CASSPSRENQPQHF
>TRBJ2-5|TRBV7-8
CASSLQGTFQETQYF
>TRBJ2-5|TRBV9
CASSPWTGGVKTQYF
>TRBJ2-1|TRBV5-1
CASSSEGGKQFF
>TRBJ2-7|TRBV30
CAWRGGNEQYF
>TRBJ2-5|TRBV7-9
CASSRVETQYF
>TRBJ1-5|TRBV9
CASSGDTENQPQHF
>TRBJ1-5|TRBV19
CASTYRDNNQPQHF